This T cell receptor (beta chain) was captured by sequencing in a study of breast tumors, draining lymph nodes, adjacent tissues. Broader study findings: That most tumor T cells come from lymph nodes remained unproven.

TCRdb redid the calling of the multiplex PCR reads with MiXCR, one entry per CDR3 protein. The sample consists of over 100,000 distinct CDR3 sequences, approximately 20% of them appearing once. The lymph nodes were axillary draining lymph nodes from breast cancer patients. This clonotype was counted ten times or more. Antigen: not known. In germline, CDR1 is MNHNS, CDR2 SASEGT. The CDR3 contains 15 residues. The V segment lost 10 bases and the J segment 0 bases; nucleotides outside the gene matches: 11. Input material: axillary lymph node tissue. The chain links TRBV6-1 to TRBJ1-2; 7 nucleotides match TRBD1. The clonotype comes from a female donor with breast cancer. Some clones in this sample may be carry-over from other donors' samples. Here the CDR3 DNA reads TGTGCCACCAGACAGGGTCCGGGGCCTAACTATGGCTACACCTTC. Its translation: CATRQGPGPNYGYTF.